The clone carrying this T cell receptor beta chain was seen a handful of times. Its antigen is undetermined. Making use of molecular barcodes, quantitative 5'-RACE generated TCR beta libraries. TCRdb used MiXCR to reprocess the 5' RACE reads, holding one entry per CDR3 protein. There are 350,000 to 550,000 distinct CDR3 sequences in the sample; 20% to 30% occur only once, and 0.89% lies in the top ten. The data stem from a study of CD8 T cells in ankylosing spondylitis. The study, taken as a whole, reports: Several highly homologous variants made up a TCR beta motif, and this motif appeared characteristic of ankylosing spondylitis blood.

The germline V gene has CDR1 SQVTM and CDR2 ANQGSEA. This CDR3 region has 14 residues. Trimming at V came to 4 bases and at J to 5 bases, leaving 5 bases not matched to a gene. The chain is built from TRBV29-1 and TRBJ2-1; 10 nucleotides match TRBD2. The specimen sequenced was blood, either unsorted or a sorted T cell fraction (not recorded which). This TCR came from a male donor with ankylosing spondylitis. CDR3 in amino acids: CSVAPSGSDNEQFF. CDR3 bases: TGCAGCGTTGCCCCTAGCGGGAGTGACAATGAGCAGTTCTTC.